This T cell receptor (beta chain) emerged from a study of tumor-infiltrating lymphocytes in primary liver carcinoma. Broader study findings: Detection in all five tumor regions applied to only about 7.5-24% of top clones. Tumors reached a significantly greater top-250-clone fraction than blood did (p = 0.039).

Turning to this clonotype: Its matching antigen is unknown. A read error is likely, as this CDR3 ends without the conserved phenylalanine or tryptophan.

A constant-region primer served to make TCR beta cDNA from approximately 490 ng total RNA. Slightly modified ARM-PCR served as the procedure for the TCR beta libraries. These libraries came from three rounds of nested multiplex PCR. Both of the initial two PCR rounds ran for about 11 cycles and employed TRBV1-TRBV30 forward primers alongside a C-beta reverse primer. TCRdb reprocessed the multiplex PCR reads with MiXCR, giving one entry per CDR3 protein. The table lists roughly 100,000 distinct CDR3 sequences, about four fifths of them singletons. Trimming removed 7 bases from V and 1 base from J, with 13 bases in between. The CDR3 loop spans 13 amino acids. The V gene's germline CDR1 is SQVTM and CDR2 ANQGSEA. It was from around 20-30 mg of unsorted bulk tissue that RNA and DNA were co-extracted. Each participant had primary liver carcinoma, and surgical resection was the treatment. Collection of samples drew on five separate regions of each tumor.

This chain uses TRBV29-1 with TRBJ1-1; D gene uncertain. The sequencing input was liver tumor tissue from sampling region 3. Subset noted: tumor region T3, left-lateral pole. The clonotype was recovered from a middle-aged man with primary liver carcinoma and hepatitis B virus infection. CDR3 region: CSAQSLKNTEAFL. The DNA of the CDR3 is TGCAGCGCTCAGAGCCTGAAGAACACTGAAGCTTTCCTC.